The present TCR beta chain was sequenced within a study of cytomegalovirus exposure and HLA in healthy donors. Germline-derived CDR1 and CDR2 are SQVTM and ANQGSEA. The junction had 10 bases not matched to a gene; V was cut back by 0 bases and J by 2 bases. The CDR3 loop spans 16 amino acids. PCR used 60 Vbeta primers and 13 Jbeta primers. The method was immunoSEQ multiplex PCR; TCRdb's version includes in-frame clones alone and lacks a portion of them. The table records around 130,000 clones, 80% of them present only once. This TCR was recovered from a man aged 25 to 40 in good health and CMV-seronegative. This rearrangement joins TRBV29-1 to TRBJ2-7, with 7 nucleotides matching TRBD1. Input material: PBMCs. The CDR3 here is CSVEESEGANPYEQYF. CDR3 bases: TGCAGCGTTGAAGAGTCTGAGGGGGCAAATCCCTACGAGCAGTACTTC.